The T cell receptor beta chain described here comes from a study of T cell responses to AZD1222 COVID-19 vaccine. The V end lost 2 bases, the J end lost 5 bases, and 10 bases lay between the germline ends. Looked up from germline, CDR1 is MNHNY and CDR2 is SVGAGI (reference sequence). CDR3 length: 14 amino acids. Only in-frame clones appear in the TCRdb table, and some are missing; sequencing was by immunoSEQ multiplex PCR. In the table there are 110,000 to 150,000 clones, approximately 86% of which are singletons. This clonotype was obtained from an adult in good health. This rearrangement joins TRBV6-6 to TRBJ2-1; D may correspond to TRBD1 or TRBD2 (5 bases each). Sequencing used peripheral blood, obtained on day 0 of AZD1222 vaccination. CDR3 loop: CASSYPGTNNEQFF. DNA of the CDR3: TGTGCCAGCAGTTACCCGGGGACGAACAATGAGCAGTTCTTC.